This TCR beta chain derives from a study of a mutant IDH1 vaccine in newly diagnosed glioma. In the study overall: Former treatment meant radiotherapy, temozolomide, or both; the majority had gotten both.

CDR3 size: 16 residues. Per the germline V gene, CDR1 is MNHEY and CDR2 is SVGAGI. Trimming stripped 0 bases from V and 7 bases from J, with 18 bases between. Profiled with immunoSEQ multiplex PCR; TCRdb holds only in-frame clones, not every one. The table lists roughly 42,000 clones, approximately 85% of them singletons. Sample time point: week 5, during vaccination. Mutant IDH1 20-mer peptide, at 300 ug, made up each vaccine dose, with topical imiquimod. Worth noting for this clone: Antigen: not known.

The source material was PBMCs, sampled from a glioma patient whose treatment included an IDH1 peptide vaccine. This chain uses TRBV6-5 with TRBJ1-2; no definite D call. The receptor's source is a man aged 40-49 years with glioma. The CDR3 sequence is CASSYSDSVSLGGYTF. In DNA form, the CDR3 reads TGTGCCAGCAGTTACTCGGACTCCGTATCGTTAGGTGGCTACACCTTC.